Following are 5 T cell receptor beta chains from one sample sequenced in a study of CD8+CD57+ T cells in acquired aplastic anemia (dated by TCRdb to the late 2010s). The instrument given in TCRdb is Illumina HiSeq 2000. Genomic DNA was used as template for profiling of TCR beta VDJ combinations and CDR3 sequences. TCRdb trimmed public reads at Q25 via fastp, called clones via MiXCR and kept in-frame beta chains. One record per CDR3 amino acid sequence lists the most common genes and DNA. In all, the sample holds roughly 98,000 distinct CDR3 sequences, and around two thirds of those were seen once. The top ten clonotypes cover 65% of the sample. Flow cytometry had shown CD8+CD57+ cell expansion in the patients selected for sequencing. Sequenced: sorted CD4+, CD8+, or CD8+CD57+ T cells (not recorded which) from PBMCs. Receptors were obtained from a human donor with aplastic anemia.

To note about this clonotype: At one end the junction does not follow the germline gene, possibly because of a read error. CDR3 bases: TGCGCCACCAGCAGCCGTTCCTACGAGCAGTACTTC. Translated: CATSSRSYEQYF. V and J are TRBV15 and TRBJ2-7; no firm D call. The CDR3 covers 12 residues. Germline V CDR1 and CDR2: LNHNV, YYDKDF (reference sequence).

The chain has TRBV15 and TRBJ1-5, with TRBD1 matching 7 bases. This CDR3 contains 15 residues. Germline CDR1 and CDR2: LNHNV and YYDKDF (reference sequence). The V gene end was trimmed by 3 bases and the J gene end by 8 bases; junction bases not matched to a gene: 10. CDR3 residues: CATSSEQGNLEPQHF. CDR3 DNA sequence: TGTGCCACCAGCAGCGAACAGGGGAATTTGGAGCCCCAGCATTTT.

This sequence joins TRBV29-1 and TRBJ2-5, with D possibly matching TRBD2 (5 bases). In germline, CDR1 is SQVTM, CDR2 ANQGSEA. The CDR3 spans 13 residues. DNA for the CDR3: TGCAGTGCTAGGCCGGGAACTAAAGAGACCCAGTACTTC. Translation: CSARPGTKETQYF.

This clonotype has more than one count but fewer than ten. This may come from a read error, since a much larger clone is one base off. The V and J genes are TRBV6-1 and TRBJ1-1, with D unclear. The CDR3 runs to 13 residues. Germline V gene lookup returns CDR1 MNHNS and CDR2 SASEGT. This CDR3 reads CANSQVSNTEAFF. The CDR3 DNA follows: TGTGCCAACAGTCAGGTTTCGAACACTGAAGCTTTCTTT.

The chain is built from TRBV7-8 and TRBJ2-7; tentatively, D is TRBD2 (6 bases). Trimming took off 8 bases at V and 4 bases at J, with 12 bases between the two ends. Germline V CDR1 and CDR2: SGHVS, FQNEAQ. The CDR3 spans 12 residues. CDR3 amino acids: CASQGRGYEQYF. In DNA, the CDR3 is TGTGCCAGCCAAGGGCGGGGTTACGAGCAGTACTTC.